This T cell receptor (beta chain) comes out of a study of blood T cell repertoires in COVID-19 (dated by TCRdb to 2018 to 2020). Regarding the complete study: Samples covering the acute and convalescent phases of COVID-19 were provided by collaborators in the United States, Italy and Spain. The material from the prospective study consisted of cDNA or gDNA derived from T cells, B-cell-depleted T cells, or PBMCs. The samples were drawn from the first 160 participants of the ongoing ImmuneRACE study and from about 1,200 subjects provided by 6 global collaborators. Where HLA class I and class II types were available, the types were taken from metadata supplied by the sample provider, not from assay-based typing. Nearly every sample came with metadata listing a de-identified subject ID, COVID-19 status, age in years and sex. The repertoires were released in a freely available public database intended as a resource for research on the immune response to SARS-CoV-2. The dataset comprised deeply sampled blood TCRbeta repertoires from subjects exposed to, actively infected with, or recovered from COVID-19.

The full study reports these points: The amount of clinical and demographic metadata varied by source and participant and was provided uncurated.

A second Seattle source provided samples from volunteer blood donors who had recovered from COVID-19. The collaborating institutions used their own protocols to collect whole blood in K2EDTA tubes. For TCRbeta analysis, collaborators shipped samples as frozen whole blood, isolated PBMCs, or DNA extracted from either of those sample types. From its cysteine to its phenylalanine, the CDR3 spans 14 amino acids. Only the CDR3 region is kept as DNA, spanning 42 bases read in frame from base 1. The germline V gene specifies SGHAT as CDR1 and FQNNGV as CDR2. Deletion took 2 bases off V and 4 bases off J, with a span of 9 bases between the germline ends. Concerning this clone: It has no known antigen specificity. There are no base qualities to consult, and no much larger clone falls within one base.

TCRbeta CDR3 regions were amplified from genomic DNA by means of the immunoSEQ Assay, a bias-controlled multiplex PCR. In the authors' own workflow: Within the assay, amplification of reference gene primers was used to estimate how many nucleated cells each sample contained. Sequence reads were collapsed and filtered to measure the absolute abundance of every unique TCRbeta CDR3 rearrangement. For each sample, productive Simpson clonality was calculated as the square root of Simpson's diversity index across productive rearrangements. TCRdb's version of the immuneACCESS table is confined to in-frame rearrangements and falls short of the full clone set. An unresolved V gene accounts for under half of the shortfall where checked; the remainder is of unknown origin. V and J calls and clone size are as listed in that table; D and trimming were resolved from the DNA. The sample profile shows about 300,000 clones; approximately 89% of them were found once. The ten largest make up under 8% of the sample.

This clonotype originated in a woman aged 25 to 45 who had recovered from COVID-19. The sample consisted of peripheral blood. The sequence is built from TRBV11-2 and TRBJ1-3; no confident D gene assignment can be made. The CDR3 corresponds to CASSLFSRGNTIYF. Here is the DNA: TGTGCCAGCAGCTTATTTAGCAGAGGAAACACCATATATTTT. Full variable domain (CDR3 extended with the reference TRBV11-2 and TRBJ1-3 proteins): EAGVAQSPRYKIIEKRQSVAFWCNPISGHATLYWYQQILGQGPKLLIQFQNNGVVDDSQLPKDRFSAERLKGVDSTLKIQPAKLEDSAVYLCASSLFSRGNTIYFGEGSWLTVV.